This T cell receptor (beta chain) appears in the sequencing data of a study of blood T cell repertoires in COVID-19. Study information: Some COVID-19 samples were acute and others convalescent; all came from the United States, Italy and Spain.

CDR1 is MNHEY, CDR2 SVGAGI, per germline. CDR3 length: 15 amino acids. Trimming left V 6 bases short and J 6 bases short, with 18 bases between. Original analysis: Quantification of nucleated cells was approximated via reference gene primer amplification. TCRdb's table, derived via immunoSEQ multiplex PCR, lists solely in-frame clones and lacks some. V and J calls and clone size are those listed in that table; D and trimming were worked out from the DNA. The sample holds approximately 350,000 clones, more than 80% seen once. The chain joins TRBV6-5 to TRBJ1-3, with D possibly matching TRBD1 (6 bases). The sample taken for sequencing was peripheral blood. The sequence was collected from a man in his forties with acute or convalescent COVID-19. The CDR3 DNA is TGTGCCAGCAGCCCGCAGGGGATGATGGAAAACACCATATATTTT. It encodes CASSPQGMMENTIYF.